This entry concerns a single TCR beta chain. This entry is derived from a study of T cell changes during pregnancy in multiple sclerosis. Clones were sequenced by immunoSEQ multiplex PCR, and TCRdb holds only the in-frame ones, with some missing. The data hold fewer than 25,000 clones, with about 89% observed a single time. In germline, CDR1 is KGHSH, CDR2 LQKENI. The CDR3 is 15 residues long. V dropped 1 base and J dropped 3; count of bases not matched to a gene: 0. This receptor was taken from a female donor in good health, enrolled as a control in a pregnancy study. The sample in question was CD4+ T cells from peripheral blood mononuclear cells, obtained in the third trimester of pregnancy. The V and J genes are TRBV18 and TRBJ2-2, with 9 bases lining up with TRBD1. The CDR3 DNA is TGTGCCAGCTCACCACGGACAGGGGACACCGGGGAGCTGTTTTTT. It is translated as CASSPRTGDTGELFF.